This record looks at one T cell receptor beta chain sequence and its context. Its binding antigen is unknown. A much larger clone lies one base from this, so it may be a read error. CDR1 is given as MDHEN and CDR2 as SYDVKM, both from the germline V gene. The CDR3 holds 12 amino acids from the cysteine to the phenylalanine. The retained sequence is limited to the CDR3, 36 bases, with the frame set at the first base. This entry is derived from a study of T cell repertoires in cytomegalovirus infection (dated 2019 in TCRdb). About the investigation overall: Because public TCR beta signatures pointed to carriage of CMV infection together with the matching HLA type, the HLA type of each donor mattered for the analysis. Paper-wide results and their limitations: In the ex vivo response, HLA-C-restricted CMV-specific TCR beta clonotypes were dominant, and in two of eight donors the single most frequent clonotype came from this HLA-C-restricted group. Carriers of CMV infection plus the relevant HLA type were discriminated by the cumulative frequency of public TCR beta family members in the study cohort and in an independent 352-donor cohort.

Sequencing instrument: Illumina HiSeq 1500. The public reads were reanalyzed by TCRdb: fastp trimming at Q25, MiXCR alignment, in-frame beta chains only. Rows matching on CDR3 protein sequence are summarized as one entry with the most common DNA and genes. The sample yields a few hundred thousand distinct CDR3 sequences; approximately 15% were counted once. The ten largest clones represent 7% to 9.5% of the sample. The sequencing sample was made of PBMCs. The rearranged chain carries TRBV28 and TRBJ2-1; 7 central bases correspond to TRBD1. The receptor comes from a human donor in good health (CMV status not recorded). Some clones in this sample may be carry-over from other donors' samples. The CDR3 amino acid sequence is: CASRTGFNEQLF. The bases read TGTGCCAGCAGGACAGGGTTCAATGAGCAGCTCTTC.